A selection of T cell receptor beta chains follows, all from one sample in a study of identical twins. From the 5' RACE reads, TCRdb called clonotypes with MiXCR, one entry per CDR3 protein. This sample has 450,000 or so distinct CDR3 sequences, with about 14% found just once. This sample was also put to use in a study of yellow fever vaccine responses in identical twins.

The sample taken for sequencing was CD4+ T cells sorted from blood. These receptors came from a woman under 30 in good health. The CDR3 runs from the conserved cysteine through the conserved F or W. The D gene is left open where the match is weak. A clone size is listed for some rows: how often the clone was seen (once, few, many), or a class if it is expanded.

TGTGCCAGCAGCCAAGTTGCCGGCGCTGAAGCTTTCTTT	CASSQVAGAEAFF	many	TRBV14	TRBJ1-1	-
TGCAGTGCTAGAAGTCGCTTGGGGTCAGGACAGTTAGGGGAGACCCAGTACTTC	CSARSRLGSGQLGETQYF	few	TRBV20-1	TRBJ2-5	-
TGCAGTGCAACCGGGACTAGGGTTCTCGAGCAGTACTTC	CSATGTRVLEQYF	few	TRBV20-1	TRBJ2-7	TRBD2
TGTGCCAGCTCGGATAACAGGGGAAACACCGGGGAGCTGTTTTTT	CASSDNRGNTGELFF	-	TRBV18	TRBJ2-2	TRBD1
TGCAGTGCTCCAACCCAGGGAGGGAGGCTCTCCTATAATTCACCCCTCCACTTT	CSAPTQGGRLSYNSPLHF	-	TRBV20-1	TRBJ1-6	-
TGCGCCAGCAGCTTGGCCGGGGGCAGCGGGGATACCCAGTACTTC	CASSLAGGSGDTQYF	-	TRBV5-1	TRBJ2-5	-
TGTGCCAGCAGCTTACAGGGCCCTTCCTACAATGAGCAGTTCTTC	CASSLQGPSYNEQFF	-	TRBV27	TRBJ2-1	-
TGCGCCAGCAGCTTGGACCCAGGGGGGAGCAATCAGCCCCAGCATTTT	CASSLDPGGSNQPQHF	few	TRBV5-1	TRBJ1-5	TRBD1
TGCAGCGTTGACAGGGTAAATCGAGCTTTCTTT	CSVDRVNRAFF	few	TRBV29-1	TRBJ1-1	-
TGTGCCAGCAGTTTAGGGACTAGCGGGGACAATGAGCAGTTCTTC	CASSLGTSGDNEQFF	many	TRBV12-3/TRBV12-4	TRBJ2-1	TRBD2
TGTGCCAGCAAGACAGGGATGGGGGCTGAAGCTTTCTTT	CASKTGMGAEAFF	-	TRBV6-2/TRBV6-3	TRBJ1-1	TRBD1
TGTGCCAGCAGGTCGACTAGCGGGGGAGTGAGAGAGACCCAGTACTTC	CASRSTSGGVRETQYF	few	TRBV7-2	TRBJ2-5	TRBD2
TGTGCCAGCAGGCCGGGACTAGCGGGATCCTACGAGCAGTACTTC	CASRPGLAGSYEQYF	-	TRBV9	TRBJ2-7	TRBD2
TGTGCCAGCAGATTAACAGGGACGTATGGCTACACCTTC	CASRLTGTYGYTF	-	TRBV5-8	TRBJ1-2	-
TGTGCCATCAGTGAGGGCAAAGGTTCCTATCCGCATTTT	CAISEGKGSYPHF	-	TRBV10-3	TRBJ1-5	-
TGCAGTGCTAGGGGAAAAGACAGAAACACCGGGGAGCTGTTTTTT	CSARGKDRNTGELFF	-	TRBV20-1	TRBJ2-2	-
TGCGCCAGCAGTCCGGACAGGGGTGGAGCCTACGAGCAGTACTTC	CASSPDRGGAYEQYF	many	TRBV5-1	TRBJ2-7	TRBD1
TGTGCCAGCAGGACCGGGACAGAAGCTTTCTTT	CASRTGTEAFF	-	TRBV27	TRBJ1-1	-
TGTGCCAGCACATCAGAGTTAATCCAGCCCCAGCATTTT	CASTSELIQPQHF	-	TRBV12-3/TRBV12-4	TRBJ1-5	-
TGCAGTGCTAGAGATTCCGGCAGGGTATACAATGAGCAGTTCTTC	CSARDSGRVYNEQFF	few	TRBV20-1	TRBJ2-1	-
TGCAGTGCTGGAAGGGACAGCCCGGCCAACAATGAGCAGTTCTTC	CSAGRDSPANNEQFF	-	TRBV20-1	TRBJ2-1	TRBD1
TGTGCCAGCAGTTACAAATCCACAGATACGCAGTATTTT	CASSYKSTDTQYF	-	TRBV6-5	TRBJ2-3	-
TGTGCCAGCAGTTTAACACTAGCGGGAGCGTACGAGCAGTACTTC	CASSLTLAGAYEQYF	few	TRBV12-3/TRBV12-4	TRBJ2-7	TRBD2
TGTGCCAGCAGCGCGACTAGCGGGGGGCCCTATGAGCAGTTCTTC	CASSATSGGPYEQFF	-	TRBV14	TRBJ2-1	TRBD2
TGTGCCAGCAGTTACACCGCCGGCTGGGGTGGCAGTTCCTACGAGCAGTACTTC	CASSYTAGWGGSSYEQYF	-	TRBV6-2/TRBV6-3	TRBJ2-7	-
TGTGCCAGCAGCGTCCGGGACAGGCCTAGCACAGATACGCAGTATTTT	CASSVRDRPSTDTQYF	once	TRBV9	TRBJ2-3	TRBD1
TGTGCCAGCAGCTTACGCGGGGGGGCCGGCACAGATACGCAGTATTTT	CASSLRGGAGTDTQYF	-	TRBV7-3	TRBJ2-3	TRBD2
TGTGCCAGCAGTTTACTTGGGGGCTCTGGGGCCAACGTCCTGACTTTC	CASSLLGGSGANVLTF	few	TRBV12-3/TRBV12-4	TRBJ2-6	-